The sequence of this T cell receptor (beta chain) was determined in a study of CD8 T cells in Susac syndrome. Those who served as multiple sclerosis controls were treatment-naive patients with stable or active relapsing-remitting disease. TEMRA cells were FACS-enriched, and CD8+ and CD4+ T cells were isolated negatively. Unmatched junction bases numbered 2, after V lost 4 bases and J lost 6 bases. This CDR3 has 13 residues. Germline V lookup: CDR1 MNHEY, CDR2 SMNVEV (reference sequence). An amount of RNA that ranged from roughly 0.5 to 1 ug was reverse transcribed with random hexamers. It was immunoSEQ multiplex PCR that amplified TCR beta CDR3 across 54 Vbeta and 13 Jbeta. TCRdb used MiXCR to reprocess the immunoSEQ multiplex PCR reads, holding one entry per CDR3 protein. The data contain about 300,000 distinct CDR3 sequences, 75% to 90% of them singletons.

The TCR comes from a human donor with multiple sclerosis. This chain links TRBV27 with TRBJ2-5, with 10 positions matching TRBD2. Sequencing input: CD8+ T cells from PBMCs. This CDR3 is CASSWGLAQTQYF. The CDR3, as DNA: TGTGCCAGCAGTTGGGGACTAGCGCAGACCCAGTACTTC.